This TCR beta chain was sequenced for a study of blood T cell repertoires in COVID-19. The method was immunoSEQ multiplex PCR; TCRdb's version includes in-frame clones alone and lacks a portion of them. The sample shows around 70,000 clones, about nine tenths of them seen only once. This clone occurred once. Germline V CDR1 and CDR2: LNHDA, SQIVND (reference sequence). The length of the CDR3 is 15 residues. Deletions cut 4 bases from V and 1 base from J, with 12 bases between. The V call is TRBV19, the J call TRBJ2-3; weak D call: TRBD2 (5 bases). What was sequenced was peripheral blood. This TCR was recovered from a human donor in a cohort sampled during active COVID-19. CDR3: CASSKNSAGTDTQYF. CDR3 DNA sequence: TGTGCCAGTAGTAAGAATAGCGCAGGCACAGATACGCAGTATTTT.